This T cell receptor beta chain was found in a study of T-cell memory formation after mild COVID-19. Whole-study findings and limits: Pre-infection memory contained some responding clones, which suggested that cross-reactive memory had joined.

Trimming took 2 bases from V and 4 from J; bases not matched to a gene: 9. This CDR3 is 16 amino acids long. CDR1 and CDR2 from the germline V gene are SGHVS and FNYEAQ. TCRdb processed the 5' RACE reads anew with MiXCR; each CDR3 protein has one entry. This table has about 600,000 distinct CDR3 sequences, about 20% appearing once. In this sample, this clonotype turned up a few times. Its antigen is unidentified. The chain couples TRBV7-6 to TRBJ2-3, with 7 bases lining up with TRBD2. Sequenced sample: PBMCs or a T cell subset sorted from them (not recorded which). The receptor's source is an adult woman who had mild COVID-19 (a few samples of this study predate the infection). Cell type and time point are not known. The CDR3 DNA follows: TGTGCCAGCAGCTTAAATGGCGGGAGTGCGGCAGATACGCAGTATTTT. Protein sequence: CASSLNGGSAADTQYF.